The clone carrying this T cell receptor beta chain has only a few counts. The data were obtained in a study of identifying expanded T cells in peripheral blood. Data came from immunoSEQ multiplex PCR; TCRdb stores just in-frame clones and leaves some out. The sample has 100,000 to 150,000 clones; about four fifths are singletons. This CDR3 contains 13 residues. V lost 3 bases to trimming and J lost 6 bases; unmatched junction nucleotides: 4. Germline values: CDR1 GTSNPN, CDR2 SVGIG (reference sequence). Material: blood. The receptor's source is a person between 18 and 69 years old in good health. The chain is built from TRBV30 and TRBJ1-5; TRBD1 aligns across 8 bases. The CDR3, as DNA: TGTGCCTGGAGCGCACAGGGGGGTCAGCCCCAGCATTTT. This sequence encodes CAWSAQGGQPQHF.